The 24 T cell receptor beta chains reported below all come from one sample, sequenced in a study of T cell clonality in common variable immunodeficiency (dated by TCRdb to 2014 to 2015). No antigen has been identified for these receptors. Points the paper makes about the study in general: CVID TCRbeta sequences reportedly showed fewer deletions and N-nucleotide insertions and lacked highly modified clones with 13 or more V deletions.

The library came from the immunoSEQ multiplex PCR assay. The table was pulled from immuneACCESS by TCRdb, which kept in-frame rearrangements only. Such tables lose some clones; where checked, under half of the loss comes from unresolved V genes, and the rest has no known cause. This sample includes about 34,000 clones, and none of them was observed just once. In total, the top ten clones hold approximately 6.8% of the sample. Sample: peripheral blood mononuclear cells. The receptors come from a human donor with common variable immunodeficiency.

This clone was counted at least ten times. The read finishes 3 residues shy of the CDR3 end, and the germline J gene is used to complete it. The V call is TRBV18, the J call TRBJ2-1; D is ambiguous. CDR1 is KGHSH and CDR2 is LQKENI in the germline V gene. Trimming cost V 2 bases and J 2 bases, with 10 bases left between them. The CDR3 covers 15 residues. This CDR3 reads CASSPGGSTYNEQFF. Incomplete CDR3 DNA: TGTGCCAGCTCACCAGGCGGCTCAACCTACAATGAG.

About this clone itself: Other DNA variants within this sample encode the same CDR3. CDR3 residues: CASSLEGGPYNEQFF. The CDR3 bases that were read are TGTGCCAGCAGCTTAGAGGGGGGGCCGTACAATGAG. The chain is built from TRBV11-1 and TRBJ2-1; D possibly corresponds to TRBD2 (7 bases). The read ends 3 residues before the CDR3 terminus; that terminus is restored from the germline J gene. Trimming took 1 base from V and 4 from J, leaving 11 bases between them. The CDR3 is made up of 15 amino acids. In germline, CDR1 is SGHAT, CDR2 FQDESV (reference sequence).

Notes on this clone: The missing CDR3 end, 3 residues past where the read stops, is filled in from the germline J gene. V is TRBV30 and J is TRBJ2-5; D remains ambiguous. From germline, CDR1 is GTSNPN and CDR2 SVGIG (reference sequence). V shed 0 bases and J shed 3 bases, with 2 bases lying between them. The CDR3 extends over 11 amino acids. The CDR3: CAWSVKETQYF. The covered CDR3 bases are TGTGCCTGGAGTGTCAAAGAGACC.

This clone was observed a handful of times. The read ends 3 residues shy of where the CDR3 ends; the end is completed using the germline J gene. This chain connects TRBV2 to TRBJ2-1; D may be TRBD2 (6 bases). This CDR3 has 14 residues. V lost 5 bases to trimming and J lost 5 bases, with 13 bases between them. Germline CDR1 reads SNHLY; CDR2 reads FYNNEI. The CDR3 here is CASSWERAHNEQFF. The CDR3 bases that were read are TGTGCCAGCAGTTGGGAGCGGGCCCACAATGAG.

There are a few counts of this clone. The read is 3 residues too short to cover the CDR3 end, so that end is filled in from the germline J gene. The chain joins TRBV7-2 to TRBJ2-3; no definite D call. The germline V gene encodes CDR1 SGHTA and CDR2 FQGNSA. This CDR3 is 13 amino acids long. CDR3 residues: CASSLSIPPAQYF. The DNA read from the CDR3 is TGTGCCAGCAGCCTAAGTATCCCCCCGGCG.

This clone has at least ten counts. One end of the junction is discordant with germline, which a read error may explain. Sequencing ends 3 residues short of the CDR3 end; the germline J gene provides the rest. The V gene is TRBV4-2, the J gene TRBJ1-2; D call uncertain. Germline V gene data show CDR1 as LGHNA and CDR2 as YNFKEQ. CDR3 length: 15 amino acids. Incomplete CDR3 DNA: TGCGCCAGCAGCCAAGAGGAGGCCAGGAACTATGGC. It codes for CASSQEEARNYG. The full CDR3 sequence reads CASSQEEARNYGYTF.

This clone appeared many times. Read data end 3 residues before the CDR3 end; the end is taken from the germline J gene. The rearrangement links TRBV6-2 or TRBV6-3 to TRBJ1-5; D unclear. The CDR3 runs 12 residues. Trimming pared 7 bases from V and 4 bases from J, leaving 8 bases between. Germline CDR1 reads MNHEY; CDR2 reads SVGEGT. The sequenced part of the CDR3 DNA is TGTGCCAGCACCGCGCCAAATCAGCCC. Translation gives CASTAPNQP. From start to end, the CDR3 is CASTAPNQPQHF.

This clone showed up many times. The sequenced part of the CDR3 DNA is TGTGCCAGCAGTTCCCGGGGAGCGGAGCAATACAATGAG. Residues: CASSSRGAEQYNE. Given in full, the CDR3 is CASSSRGAEQYNEQFF. This sequence joins TRBV6-2 or TRBV6-3 and TRBJ2-1, with D possibly matching TRBD2 (5 bases). The read finishes 3 residues shy of the CDR3 end, and the germline J gene is used to complete it. The germline CDR1 and CDR2 sequences are MNHEY and SVGEGT. The CDR3 consists of 16 residues. V dropped 4 bases and J dropped 4 bases, with 17 bases sitting between them.

The CDR3 spells CASRGGLAGASDTQYF. Partial CDR3 DNA: TGTGCCAGCAGGGGGGGACTAGCGGGAGCTTCTGATACG. The rearrangement links TRBV2 to TRBJ2-3, with 14 positions matching TRBD2. The observed sequence ends 3 residues before the CDR3 terminus, with the missing tail filled in from the germline J gene. Per germline, CDR1 SNHLY and CDR2 FYNNEI. J gave up 6 bases and V 6 bases, and 8 bases lay outside the gene matches. There are 16 residues in the CDR3.

This clone was observed at least ten times. The observed sequence ends 3 residues before the CDR3 terminus, with the missing tail filled in from the germline J gene. The chain carries TRBV27 and TRBJ1-2, with D possibly TRBD1 on 5 matching bases. CDR1 is MNHEY, CDR2 SMNVEV, per germline (reference sequence). This CDR3 spans 15 amino acids. V was trimmed by 2 bases and J by 1 base, leaving 11 bases between them. The DNA read from the CDR3 is TGTGCCAGCAGTTTACAGGGAGGTTTTAACTATGGC. Protein product: CASSLQGGFNYG. The complete CDR3 reads CASSLQGGFNYGYTF.

This clone showed up many times. The read falls 3 residues short of the CDR3 end, and the missing part is taken from the germline J gene. The chain employs TRBV7-3 and TRBJ1-6, with D maybe TRBD1 (5 bases). Trimming pared 6 bases from V and 9 bases from J, leaving 18 bases between. CDR3 size: 15 residues. Germline CDR1 is SGHTA and CDR2 is FQGTGA. The covered CDR3 bases are TGTGCCAGCAGTCGACTCGGGACTGGCAGTTCACCC. Encoded protein: CASSRLGTGSSP. The entire CDR3 is CASSRLGTGSSPLHF. Using reference TRBV7-3 and TRBJ1-6 for the parts outside the CDR3, the full variable domain is GAGVSQTPSNKVTEKGKYVELRCDPISGHTALYWYRQSLGQGPEFLIYFQGTGAADDSGLPNDRFFAVRPEGSVSTLKIQRTERGDSAVYLCASSRLGTGSSPLHFGNGTRLTVT.

Notes on this clone: At one end the junction does not follow the germline gene, possibly because of a read error. The missing CDR3 end, 3 residues past where the read stops, is filled in from the germline J gene. The V and J genes are TRBV7-9 and TRBJ1-5; D not resolved. This CDR3 region has 13 residues. Per germline, CDR1 SEHNR and CDR2 FQNEAQ (reference sequence). The DNA read from the CDR3 is TGTGCCAGCAGCCCCCAAGGCAATAAGCCC. Encoded protein: CASSPQGNKP. The whole CDR3 protein is CASSPQGNKPQHF.

This clone was picked up a small number of times. The read ends 3 residues shy of where the CDR3 ends; the end is completed using the germline J gene. J is TRBJ1-4 and V is TRBV7-9; 7 positions agree with TRBD1. This CDR3 has 13 amino acids. Trimming cost V 7 bases and J 4 bases; bases outside gene matches: 3. Germline-derived CDR1 and CDR2 are SEHNR and FQNEAQ (reference sequence). The CDR3 loop reads CASTQGLNEKLFF. The CDR3 DNA, read in part, is TGTGCCAGCACACAGGGGCTTAATGAAAAA.

This clone was picked up many times. Coverage ceases 3 residues before the CDR3 finishes, and the germline J gene fills in the end. V is TRBV29-1 and J is TRBJ2-3, with 10 nucleotides matching TRBD1. The CDR3 has 15 residues. The trim removed 3 bases at V and 2 bases at J, leaving 5 bases unmatched. Germline V CDR1 and CDR2: SQVTM, ANQGSEA. CDR3 region: CSVEGGQGNTDTQYF. CDR3 DNA, as far as it was read: TGCAGCGTTGAGGGGGGACAGGGGAACACAGATACG.

This clone has only a few counts. The DNA read from the CDR3 is TGTGCCAGCAGTCCTCAGCAGGGCAATGAG. Amino acids: CASSPQQGNE. The entire CDR3 protein is CASSPQQGNEQFF. The chain has TRBV7-3 and TRBJ2-1; maybe TRBD1 (5 bases). The missing CDR3 end, 3 residues past where the read stops, is filled in from the germline J gene. V lost 6 bases and J 6 bases, leaving 12 bases between the germline ends. CDR3 length: 13 residues. Germline V CDR1 and CDR2: SGHTA, FQGTGA.

This clone was counted ten times or more. The read ends 3 residues shy of where the CDR3 ends; the end is completed using the germline J gene. The V and J genes are TRBV7-2 and TRBJ2-7, with D possibly matching TRBD1 (5 bases). The CDR3 runs 16 residues. Trimming removed 0 bases from V and 0 bases from J, with 12 bases in between. Germline V gene data show CDR1 as SGHTA and CDR2 as FQGNSA. CDR3 protein: CASSLALTGNSYEQYF. CDR3 DNA (partial): TGTGCCAGCAGCTTAGCGCTAACAGGCAACTCCTACGAG.

This clone has only a few counts. Read sequence stops 3 residues before the CDR3 end, and the germline J gene provides the missing end. The rearrangement uses TRBV30 and TRBJ2-7, with 7 bases fitting TRBD1. This CDR3 is 13 amino acids long. Per the germline V gene, CDR1 is GTSNPN and CDR2 is SVGIG (reference sequence). V shed 8 bases, J shed 3 bases, and the junction held 10 bases outside the gene matches. CDR3 residues: CASSIGGLYEQYF. CDR3 DNA (partial): TGTGCCAGTAGTATAGGGGGCCTCTACGAG.

This clone was counted at least ten times. Coverage ceases 3 residues before the CDR3 finishes, and the germline J gene fills in the end. This chain connects TRBV2 to TRBJ2-7; D may be TRBD1 (6 bases). The CDR3 runs 13 residues. V was cut by 8 bases and J by 3 bases, with 14 bases left in between. Germline V gene lookup returns CDR1 SNHLY and CDR2 FYNNEI. The DNA read from the CDR3 is TGTGCCAGCGACAGGCCCTTTGGCTACGAG. Protein product: CASDRPFGYE. The complete CDR3 reads CASDRPFGYEQYF.

This clone has ten or more counts. The CDR3 end lies 3 residues beyond the end of the read and is filled in from the germline J gene. The chain joins TRBV3-1 (or the pseudogene TRBV3-2) to TRBJ2-7, with 9 bases lining up with TRBD2. CDR1 is LGHDT and CDR2 is YNNKEL in the germline V gene (reference sequence). Trimming removed 3 bases from V and 4 bases from J; junction bases left unmatched: 4. This CDR3 has 14 amino acids. Incomplete CDR3 DNA: TGTGCCAGCAGCCAGAGTAGCGGGAGTTACGAG. The encoded protein is CASSQSSGSYE. The CDR3, in full, reads CASSQSSGSYEQYF.

By share, this clone counts as medium-sized. The read falls 3 residues short of the CDR3 end, and the missing part is taken from the germline J gene. The gene calls are TRBV18 and TRBJ2-2; 11 positions match TRBD2. This CDR3 contains 18 residues. Germline trimming cut 2 bases from V and 1 base from J; bases unmatched to any gene: 6. Looked up from germline, CDR1 is KGHSH and CDR2 is LQKENI. The sequenced CDR3 bases are TGTGCCAGCTCACCAGTTCACCTAGCGGGAGGGAACACCGGGGAG. This gives the protein CASSPVHLAGGNTGE. The entire CDR3 is CASSPVHLAGGNTGELFF.

At least ten counts were recorded for this clone. The read ends 3 residues before the CDR3 terminus; that terminus is restored from the germline J gene. The chain combines TRBV20-1 with TRBJ2-7; D is uncertain. V lost 5 bases to trimming and J lost 2 bases, with 13 bases between them. Germline lookup yields CDR1 DFQATT and CDR2 SNEGSKA (reference sequence). This CDR3 region has 13 residues. The sequenced part of the CDR3 DNA is TGCAGTGCTCCTAAGAGGCAGGCCTACGAG. Its protein is CSAPKRQAYE. The full CDR3 is CSAPKRQAYEQYF.

Notes on this clone: The read ends 3 residues before the CDR3 terminus; that terminus is restored from the germline J gene. The chain employs TRBV7-2 and TRBJ1-2; 7 nucleotides align to TRBD1. V lost 5 bases, J lost 2 bases, and 8 bases stayed unmatched. From germline, CDR1 is SGHTA and CDR2 FQGNSA. The CDR3 is 15 residues long. CDR3 bases read: TGTGCCAGCAGCGGAACCGGGACAGACAACTATGGC. It is translated as CASSGTGTDNYG. The full CDR3 is CASSGTGTDNYGYTF.

Many counts were recorded for this clone. Coverage ceases 3 residues before the CDR3 finishes, and the germline J gene fills in the end. The chain is built from TRBV7-6 and TRBJ2-3, with TRBD2 identical over 7 bases. CDR3 length equals 14 residues. Germline V CDR1 and CDR2: SGHVS, FNYEAQ. The CDR3 DNA, read in part, is TGTGCCAGCAGCTTAGATAGCGGGCTCGGCCCG. Translating gives CASSLDSGLGP. The whole CDR3 is CASSLDSGLGPQYF.

The sample holds many counts of this clone. The CDR3 end falls 3 residues outside the read, so it is completed with the germline J gene. This rearrangement joins TRBV20-1 to TRBJ1-2, with D possibly TRBD1 on 6 matching bases. Germline V lookup: CDR1 DFQATT, CDR2 SNEGSKA (reference sequence). V was pared by 6 bases and J by 2 bases, with 13 bases between. The CDR3 is 13 residues long. The CDR3 spells CSAIRTENYGYTF. The sequenced CDR3 bases are TGCAGTGCCATAAGGACAGAAAACTATGGC.